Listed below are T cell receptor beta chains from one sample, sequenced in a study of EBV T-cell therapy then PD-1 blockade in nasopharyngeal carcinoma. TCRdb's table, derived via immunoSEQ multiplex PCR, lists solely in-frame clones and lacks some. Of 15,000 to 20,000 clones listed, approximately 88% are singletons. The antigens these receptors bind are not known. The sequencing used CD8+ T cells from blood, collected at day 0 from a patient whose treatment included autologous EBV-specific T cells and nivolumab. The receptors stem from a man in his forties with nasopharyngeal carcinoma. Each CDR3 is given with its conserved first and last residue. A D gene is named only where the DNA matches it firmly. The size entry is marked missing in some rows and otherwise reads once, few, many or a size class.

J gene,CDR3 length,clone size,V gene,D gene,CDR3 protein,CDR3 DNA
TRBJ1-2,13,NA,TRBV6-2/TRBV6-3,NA,CASSPREIYGYTF,TGTGCCAGCAGCCCCCGAGAAATCTATGGCTACACCTTC
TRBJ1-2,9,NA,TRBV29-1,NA,CSVDYGYTF,TGCAGCGTAGACTATGGCTACACCTTC
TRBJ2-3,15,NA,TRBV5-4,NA,CASSLEQGLTDTQYF,TGTGCCAGCAGCTTGGAACAGGGCCTAACAGATACGCAGTATTTT
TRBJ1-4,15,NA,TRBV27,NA,CASSLPGGGGGKLFF,TGTGCCAGCAGTTTGCCGGGTGGGGGAGGAGGGAAACTGTTTTTT
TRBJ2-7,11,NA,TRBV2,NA,CASNGAYEQYF,TGTGCCAGCAACGGTGCCTACGAGCAGTACTTC
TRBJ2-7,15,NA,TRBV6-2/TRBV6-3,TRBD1,CASSYDRASSYEQYF,TGTGCCAGCAGTTACGACAGGGCTAGCTCCTACGAGCAGTACTTC
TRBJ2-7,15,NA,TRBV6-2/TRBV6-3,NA,CASSYSPTGAYEQYF,TGTGCCAGCAGTTACTCTCCTACGGGGGCCTACGAGCAGTACTTC
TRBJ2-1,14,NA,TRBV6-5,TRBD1,CASRPDRGSSEQFF,TGTGCCAGCAGACCTGACAGGGGGTCGAGTGAGCAGTTCTTC
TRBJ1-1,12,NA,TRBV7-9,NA,CASTQLNTEAFF,TGTGCCAGCACCCAGTTGAACACTGAAGCTTTCTTT
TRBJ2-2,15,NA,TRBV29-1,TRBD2,CSVKTSGLNTGELFF,TGCAGCGTTAAGACTAGCGGACTGAACACCGGGGAGCTGTTTTTT
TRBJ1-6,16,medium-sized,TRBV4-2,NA,CASSQDKGQRGSPLHF,TGTGCCAGCAGCCAAGATAAGGGACAAAGGGGTTCACCCCTCCACTTT
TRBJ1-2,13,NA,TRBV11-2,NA,CASSLIQYDGYTF,TGTGCCAGCAGCTTAATACAGTACGATGGCTACACCTTC